This TCR beta chain was identified during a study of T cells after posttransplantation cyclophosphamide. The study, taken as a whole, reports: Tissue-infiltrating T cells from skin or gut overlapped little with blood T cells. Donor CD8+ memory clones often dominated recipient blood repertoires at later times. TRB clonality was highly associated with recipient CMV seropositivity and reactivation.

The method was immunoSEQ multiplex PCR; TCRdb's version includes in-frame clones alone and lacks a portion of them. The sample includes around 13,000 clones, around 86% seen only once; the top ten take 0.65% to 0.85%. The germline CDR1 and CDR2 sequences are MDHEN and SYDVKM. The V gene lost 5 bases and the J gene lost 1 base, with 26 bases spanning the gap. CDR3 length equals 19 residues. Peripheral blood was collected from the related graft donor on the marrow donation day. Comments on this clone: The antigen remains undetermined. Within the sample, other DNA sequences also encode this same CDR3.

V usage is TRBV28 and J usage is TRBJ1-2; weak D call: TRBD1 (5 bases). This clonotype was obtained from a man aged 50 or older in good health, CMV-negative, and a related stem cell transplant donor. The specimen was memory CD4+ T cells sorted from PBMCs. CDR3 nucleotides: TGTGCCAGCAGTCCTCGCTACTTTCGGGGGGAGAGAGGTAACTATGGCTACACCTTC. Its translation: CASSPRYFRGERGNYGYTF.